A selection of T cell receptor beta chains follows, all from one sample in a study of cytomegalovirus exposure and HLA in healthy donors. Profiled with immunoSEQ multiplex PCR; TCRdb holds only in-frame clones, not every one. Of about 160,000 clones in the sample, about four fifths were seen once. The sequenced sample was PBMCs. These receptors were taken from a woman between 50 and 59 years old in good health and CMV-seronegative. Each CDR3 is given with its conserved first and last residue. D genes are given only for firm matches. A clone size is listed for some rows: how often the clone was seen (once, few, many), or a class if it is expanded.

length,size,J,V,D,DNA,CDR3
15,NA,TRBJ2-2,TRBV7-7,NA,TGTGCCAGCAGCTCCGATAGCGCCGACACCGGGGAGCTGTTTTTT,CASSSDSADTGELFF
14,NA,TRBJ2-1,TRBV19,TRBD2,TGTGCCAGTAGGGGACTAGCGGCAAACAATGAGCAGTTCTTC,CASRGLAANNEQFF
16,NA,TRBJ1-6,TRBV28,NA,TGTGCCAGCAGTTTACCCCAGGCCTCCTATAATTCACCCCTCCACTTT,CASSLPQASYNSPLHF
15,NA,TRBJ1-2,TRBV11-2,TRBD1,TGTGCCAGCAGCCCATCCACGACAGGGGTCTATGGCTACACCTTC,CASSPSTTGVYGYTF
11,NA,TRBJ1-2,TRBV7-9,NA,TGTGCCAGCAGCTTAGAACACGGCTACACCTTC,CASSLEHGYTF
15,NA,TRBJ2-3,TRBV19,NA,TGTGCCAGTAGTATGACGAGGCCCTCGGCTGATACGCAGTATTTT,CASSMTRPSADTQYF
15,NA,TRBJ1-2,TRBV27,TRBD1,TGTGCCAGCAGGACTTGGGGACAGTTCAACTATGGCTACACCTTC,CASRTWGQFNYGYTF
15,NA,TRBJ1-4,TRBV9,NA,TGTGCCAGCAGCGTAGGGCAGGGCACTAATGAAAAACTGTTTTTT,CASSVGQGTNEKLFF
14,few,TRBJ2-3,TRBV2,TRBD1,TGTGCCAGCAGGACCGGGACAGGGGGCAGTACGCAGTATTTT,CASRTGTGGSTQYF
14,NA,TRBJ1-2,TRBV15,NA,TGTGCCACCAGCAGGGCGGCAGTCCCCTATGGCTACACCTTC,CATSRAAVPYGYTF
15,few,TRBJ2-6,TRBV6-5,NA,TGTGCCAGCAGTGGTGGGACTGTTGGGGCCAACGTCCTGACTTTC,CASSGGTVGANVLTF
15,NA,TRBJ1-4,TRBV5-1,NA,TGCGCCAGCAGCCCGAGGACTTCAACTAATGAAAAACTGTTTTTT,CASSPRTSTNEKLFF
11,NA,TRBJ2-4,TRBV25-1,TRBD2,TGTGCCAGTAGCGGGGCGGACATTCAGTACTTC,CASSGADIQYF
17,NA,TRBJ1-6,TRBV21-1,NA,TGTGCCAGCAGCAAACGAGGGAGACAGGTCCTTAATTCACCCCTCCACTTT,CASSKRGRQVLNSPLHF
16,NA,TRBJ1-3,TRBV15,TRBD1,TGTGCCACCAGCAGAGGCCCGACAGGGTCTGGAAACACCATATATTTT,CATSRGPTGSGNTIYF
16,few,TRBJ1-2,TRBV4-2,TRBD1,TGTGCCAGCAGCCAGACACGAGGGACAGGGGTCTATGGCTACACCTTC,CASSQTRGTGVYGYTF
14,NA,TRBJ2-1,TRBV9,TRBD2,TGTGCCAGCGCTACCGGGGGAGGGTCCGATGAGCAGTTCTTC,CASATGGGSDEQFF
14,NA,TRBJ2-7,TRBV2,TRBD2,TGTGCCAGCAGCGACGGGACTAACTCCTACGAGCAGTACTTC,CASSDGTNSYEQYF
14,NA,TRBJ1-5,TRBV30,NA,TGTGCCTGGAGTGTGTGGGGGGGGAATCAGCCCCAGCATTTT,CAWSVWGGNQPQHF
14,once,TRBJ1-4,TRBV10-3,NA,TGTGCCATCAGTGAGTCGACTCCGGGGGTTAAACTGTTTTTT,CAISESTPGVKLFF
14,NA,TRBJ2-3,TRBV29-1,TRBD1,TGCAGCGTTGACCGGGGACAGGGGGTAGATACGCAGTATTTT,CSVDRGQGVDTQYF
15,NA,TRBJ2-3,TRBV9,TRBD2,TGTGCCAGCAGCGGAACTAGCGGGTACACAGATACGCAGTATTTT,CASSGTSGYTDTQYF
15,NA,TRBJ2-7,TRBV27,TRBD1,TGTGCCAGCAGTACCACCGGGACAGGACCCTACGAGCAGTACTTC,CASSTTGTGPYEQYF
13,NA,TRBJ1-1,TRBV6-1,TRBD1,TGTGCCAGCAGACTGGACAGGAAAATTGAAGCTTTCTTT,CASRLDRKIEAFF
14,NA,TRBJ2-7,TRBV4-1,TRBD1,TGCGCCAGCAGCCAAGAACAGGGGTCCTACGAGCAGTACTTC,CASSQEQGSYEQYF
13,NA,TRBJ2-5,TRBV5-6,NA,TGTGCCAGCAGCTTGGAACAACAAGAGACCCAGTACTTC,CASSLEQQETQYF
12,NA,TRBJ1-1,TRBV28,NA,TGTGCCAGCAGTGAGGTTCTGGCTGAAGCTTTCTTT,CASSEVLAEAFF
15,few,TRBJ1-2,TRBV19,TRBD1,TGTGCCAGTAGTTCGCAACAGGGGTTGGGCTATGGCTACACCTTC,CASSSQQGLGYGYTF
15,NA,TRBJ2-3,TRBV5-1,TRBD1,TGCGCCAGCAGCGGGACAGGTACACGCACAGATACGCAGTATTTT,CASSGTGTRTDTQYF
13,NA,TRBJ2-7,TRBV11-2,NA,TGTGCCAGCAGGCTACAGGGTGACTACGAGCAGTACTTC,CASRLQGDYEQYF
15,NA,TRBJ2-1,TRBV7-2,NA,TGTGCCAGCAGCTTTGGGCAGGGAGGGGGTAGGGAGCAGTTCTTC,CASSFGQGGGREQFF
13,NA,TRBJ1-5,TRBV6-1,NA,TGTGCCAGCAAACTGACAGGCAATCAGCCCCAGCATTTT,CASKLTGNQPQHF
16,NA,TRBJ1-2,TRBV14,NA,TGTGCCAGCAGCCAAGGAGACAGATTGTTTAACTATGGCTACACCTTC,CASSQGDRLFNYGYTF
12,NA,TRBJ1-5,TRBV28,NA,TGTGCCAGCACGAGGAGGGCCCAGCCCCAGCATTTT,CASTRRAQPQHF
14,NA,TRBJ2-3,TRBV27,TRBD1,TGTGCCAGCAGCTCTACAGGGGAGACAGATACGCAGTATTTT,CASSSTGETDTQYF
17,few,TRBJ2-1,TRBV2,TRBD1,TGTGCCAGCAGGGACCCAGGCGCAGGGGGTTTCTACAATGAGCAGTTCTTC,CASRDPGAGGFYNEQFF
15,NA,TRBJ1-5,TRBV11-2,TRBD1,TGTGCCAGCAGCCCGGACAGGGTTGGAAATCAGCCCCAGCATTTT,CASSPDRVGNQPQHF
15,NA,TRBJ2-3,TRBV5-1,TRBD2,TGCGCCAGCACGACTAGCGGGGGGGGCACAGATACGCAGTATTTT,CASTTSGGGTDTQYF
17,NA,TRBJ2-1,TRBV7-9,TRBD2,TGTGCCAGCAGCGACGGGACTAGCGGGAGAGGGAACAATGAGCAGTTCTTC,CASSDGTSGRGNNEQFF
15,NA,TRBJ2-3,TRBV5-1,NA,TGCGCCAGCAGCGTGGTAGTGGGGGCCACAGATACGCAGTATTTT,CASSVVVGATDTQYF
17,NA,TRBJ2-6,TRBV19,NA,TGTGCCAGTAGCCTTAAGGACAGCTACTCTGGGGCCAACGTCCTGACTTTC,CASSLKDSYSGANVLTF
15,few,TRBJ2-7,TRBV5-1,TRBD2,TGCGCCAGCAGCCGAACTAGCGGGAGTAGAGACGAGCAGTACTTC,CASSRTSGSRDEQYF
15,NA,TRBJ1-3,TRBV7-8,NA,TGTGCCAGCAGCACGGGACTAGGGCCCGGAAACACCATATATTTT,CASSTGLGPGNTIYF
13,NA,TRBJ1-1,TRBV5-6,NA,TGTGCCAGCAGCTTGCTACGTAACACTGAAGCTTTCTTT,CASSLLRNTEAFF
12,NA,TRBJ2-7,TRBV29-1,TRBD2,TGCAGCGTTGCGCGGGGGGGAGGCGAGCAGTACTTC,CSVARGGGEQYF
13,NA,TRBJ2-1,TRBV29-1,TRBD1,TGCAGCCTCCGGGACAGGGCCTACAATGAGCAGTTCTTC,CSLRDRAYNEQFF
15,NA,TRBJ2-3,TRBV30,TRBD2,TGTGCCTGGAGTGTACGAGTGGGAGGGTCAGATACGCAGTATTTT,CAWSVRVGGSDTQYF
18,NA,TRBJ2-5,TRBV28,TRBD2,TGTGCCAGCAGTCGCATGGGACTAGCGGGGAGTTTCATGGAGACCCAGTACTTC,CASSRMGLAGSFMETQYF
17,NA,TRBJ2-1,TRBV4-1,TRBD2,TGCGCCAGCAGCCCAGGAAAAGCGGGGGGTTTAGACAATGAGCAGTTCTTC,CASSPGKAGGLDNEQFF
13,few,TRBJ1-5,TRBV10-3,NA,TGTGCCATCAGTGAGTCGGGAGATCAGCCCCAGCATTTT,CAISESGDQPQHF
17,NA,TRBJ2-1,TRBV4-3,TRBD2,TGCGCCAGCAGCCAAGTCCCGGCTAGCGGGTCCTACAATGAGCAGTTCTTC,CASSQVPASGSYNEQFF
15,few,TRBJ2-5,TRBV11-2,TRBD1,TGTGCCAGCAGCCTCCCACCGGGACAGCAAGAGACCCAGTACTTC,CASSLPPGQQETQYF
14,few,TRBJ2-3,TRBV9,TRBD1,TGTGCCAGCAGCACCGTAGCAGGGGGAGATACGCAGTATTTT,CASSTVAGGDTQYF
14,few,TRBJ2-5,TRBV18,NA,TGTGCCAGCTCAACTGGACAGACCCAAGAGACCCAGTACTTC,CASSTGQTQETQYF
14,NA,TRBJ2-1,TRBV28,NA,TGTGCCAGCCTACATTTGGACTCATACAATGAGCAGTTCTTC,CASLHLDSYNEQFF
17,NA,TRBJ1-3,TRBV6-1,TRBD1,TGTGCCAGCAGCGAAGGGACAGGGATACTCTCTGGAAACACCATATATTTT,CASSEGTGILSGNTIYF
17,few,TRBJ1-1,TRBV21-1,NA,TGTGCCAGCAGCAAATATCCGGACAGGGCTATGAACACTGAAGCTTTCTTT,CASSKYPDRAMNTEAFF
14,NA,TRBJ2-1,TRBV5-1,TRBD2,TGCGCCAGCAGCTTCGGGCGGGAGGGCAGCGAGCAGTTCTTC,CASSFGREGSEQFF
16,NA,TRBJ2-7,TRBV28,NA,TGTGCCAGCAGTCGGGAACAGTCCCTGGCGACTTACGAGCAGTACTTC,CASSREQSLATYEQYF